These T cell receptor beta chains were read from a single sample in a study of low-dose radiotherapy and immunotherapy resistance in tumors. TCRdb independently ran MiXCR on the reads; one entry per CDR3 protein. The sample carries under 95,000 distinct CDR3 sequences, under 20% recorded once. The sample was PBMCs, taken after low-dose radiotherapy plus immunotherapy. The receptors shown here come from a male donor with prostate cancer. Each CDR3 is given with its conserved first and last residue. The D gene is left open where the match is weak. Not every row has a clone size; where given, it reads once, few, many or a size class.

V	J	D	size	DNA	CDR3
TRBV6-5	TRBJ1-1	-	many	TGTGCCAGCAACTTAGGTGGGAACACTGAAGCTTTCTTT	CASNLGGNTEAFF
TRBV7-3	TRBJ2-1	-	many	TGTGCCAGCAGCTTAAGTGTAGGCATGGGTGAGCAGTTCTTC	CASSLSVGMGEQFF
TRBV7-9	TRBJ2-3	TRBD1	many	TGTGCCAGCAGCCTACAGGGGGTGGGGACAGATACGCAGTATTTT	CASSLQGVGTDTQYF
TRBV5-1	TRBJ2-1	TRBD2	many	TGCGCCAGCAGCTTGCGGCTAGCGGGCGACTCTTCCTACAATGAGCAGTTCTTC	CASSLRLAGDSSYNEQFF
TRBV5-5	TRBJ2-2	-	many	TGTGCCAGCAGCTTGGACCTAACAGATACCGGGGAGCTGTTTTTT	CASSLDLTDTGELFF
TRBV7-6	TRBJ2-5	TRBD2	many	TGTGCCAGCAGTATGGGGCGGACTAGCGGGCAAGAGACCCAGTACTTC	CASSMGRTSGQETQYF
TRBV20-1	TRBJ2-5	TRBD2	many	TGCAGTGCTCCAACCAGTCGGGGGGGACAAGAGACCCAGTACTTC	CSAPTSRGGQETQYF
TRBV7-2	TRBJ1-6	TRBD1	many	TGTGCCAGCAGCTCCCAGACAGGGTTTAGTTCACCCCTCCACTTT	CASSSQTGFSSPLHF
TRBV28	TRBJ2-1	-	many	TGTGCCAGCAGTTTCAGGGGCGAGCAGTTCTTC	CASSFRGEQFF
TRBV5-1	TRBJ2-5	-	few	TGCGCCAGCAGCTATACCGGGACAAGATACCAAGAGACCCAGTACTTC	CASSYTGTRYQETQYF
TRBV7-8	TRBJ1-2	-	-	TGTGCCAGCAGCCCACGGGGAGCCTATGGCTACACCTTC	CASSPRGAYGYTF
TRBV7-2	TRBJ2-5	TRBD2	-	TGTGCCAGCAGCTTACGAGCGGGAGGGCAGGAGACCCAGTACTTC	CASSLRAGGQETQYF
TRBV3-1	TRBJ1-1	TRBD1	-	TGTGCCAGCAGCCAAGTAGGTTTCAGGGGGAGCACTGAAGCTTTCTTT	CASSQVGFRGSTEAFF
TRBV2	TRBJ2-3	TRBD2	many	TGTGCCAGCAGTGAAGCGCTTCCGGGACTAGTTAGCGCAGATACGCAGTATTTT	CASSEALPGLVSADTQYF
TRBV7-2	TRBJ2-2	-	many	TGTGCCAGCAGCTTTTTAGGGGGGATATCCACCGGGGAGCTGTTTTTT	CASSFLGGISTGELFF
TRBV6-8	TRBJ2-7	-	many	TGTGCCGTGGGCCAGGGCGGGATCGAGCAGTACTTC	CAVGQGGIEQYF
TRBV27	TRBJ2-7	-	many	TGTGCCAGCAGTGGAAGGGGCATAGCCTACGAGCAGTACTTC	CASSGRGIAYEQYF
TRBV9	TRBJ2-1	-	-	TGTGCCAGCAGCGTAGATAGGCCGGGCAGCTTAATTTACAATGAGCAGTTCTTC	CASSVDRPGSLIYNEQFF
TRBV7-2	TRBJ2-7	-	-	TGTGCCAGCAGCTTAGTCCGCGGGGACTACGAGCAGTACTTC	CASSLVRGDYEQYF
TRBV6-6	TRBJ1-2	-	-	TGTGCCAGCAGTGACGGGGCCGAGAGCTACACCTTC	CASSDGAESYTF
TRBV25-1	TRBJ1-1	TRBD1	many	TGTGCCAGCACAGGGGGAACGAACACTGAAGCTTTCTTT	CASTGGTNTEAFF
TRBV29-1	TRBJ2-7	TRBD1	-	TGCAGCGTTGAAGGCGGACAGGGGGTTTCGGGCGAGCAGTACTTC	CSVEGGQGVSGEQYF
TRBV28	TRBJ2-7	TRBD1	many	TGTGCCAGCAGTTTAAGCCCCGGGACAGGGCCTTCCTACGAGCAGTACTTC	CASSLSPGTGPSYEQYF
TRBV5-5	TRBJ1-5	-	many	TGTGCCAGCAGCTTGGAGGGTCAGATCGATCAGCCCCAGCATTTT	CASSLEGQIDQPQHF
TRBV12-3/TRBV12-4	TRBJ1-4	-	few	TGTGCCAGCAGTTTAGATGTCGGAATTAATGAAAAACTGTTTTTT	CASSLDVGINEKLFF
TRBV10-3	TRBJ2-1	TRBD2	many	TGTGCCATCACAGCGGGAGGGCCCGATGAGCAGTTCTTC	CAITAGGPDEQFF
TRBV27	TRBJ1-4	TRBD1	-	TGTGCCAGCAACCCCGGACAGGGCTGGAATAATGAAAAACTGTTTTTT	CASNPGQGWNNEKLFF
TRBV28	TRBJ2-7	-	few	TGTGCCAGCACAGCTCTCGGGAACGAGCAGTACTTC	CASTALGNEQYF
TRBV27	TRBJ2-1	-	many	TGTGCCAGCAGTTTCGCGGGGAGCACCTACAATGAGCAGTTCTTC	CASSFAGSTYNEQFF
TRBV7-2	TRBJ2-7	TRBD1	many	TGTGCCAGCAGCCCGACAGGGCTCACCTACGAGCAGTACTTC	CASSPTGLTYEQYF
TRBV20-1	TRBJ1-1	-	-	TGCAGTGCTATTGATGGAGTGGACACTGAAGCTTTCTTT	CSAIDGVDTEAFF
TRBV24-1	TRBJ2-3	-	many	TGTGCCACCGCACCTCCCGGGACGACTAGCACAGATACGCAGTATTTT	CATAPPGTTSTDTQYF
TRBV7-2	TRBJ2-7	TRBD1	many	TGTGCCAGCAGCTTCTCCGGGACAGGGTCTAACGAGCAGTACTTC	CASSFSGTGSNEQYF
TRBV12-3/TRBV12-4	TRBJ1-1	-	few	TGTGCCAGCAGGCGGGACCCAGGCACTGAAGCTTTCTTT	CASRRDPGTEAFF
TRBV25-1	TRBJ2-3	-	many	TGTGCCAGCAGTGACAGACTCGCAGATACGCAGTATTTT	CASSDRLADTQYF
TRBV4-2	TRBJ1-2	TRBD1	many	TGTGCCAGCAGCGGGGACAGCCGCTATGGCTACACCTTC	CASSGDSRYGYTF
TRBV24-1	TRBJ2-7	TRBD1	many	TGTGCCACCAGTGTGGGGACAGGGGGCGTTTACGAGCAGTACTTC	CATSVGTGGVYEQYF
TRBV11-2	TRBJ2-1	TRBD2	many	TGTGCCAGCAGCCCCGGGGGACTAGCGGGACAAAGGCAGTTCTTC	CASSPGGLAGQRQFF
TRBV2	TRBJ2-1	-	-	TGTGCCAGCAGTGCGAGCGAGCGAAATTACAATGAGCTGTTCTTC	CASSASERNYNELFF
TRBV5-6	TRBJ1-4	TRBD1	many	TGTGCCAGCAGCGTGGGACAGATAAATGAAAAACTGTTTTTT	CASSVGQINEKLFF
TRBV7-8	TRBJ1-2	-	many	TGTGCCAGCAGCCAGCGGACTCAGGGACGCAATGGCTACACCTTC	CASSQRTQGRNGYTF
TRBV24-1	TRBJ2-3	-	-	TGTGCCACCAGTGATTTAACCGGAGCTAGCACAGATACGCAGTATTTT	CATSDLTGASTDTQYF
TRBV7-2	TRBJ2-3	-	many	TGTGCCAGCACACTCTCTAACACAGATACGCAGTATTTT	CASTLSNTDTQYF
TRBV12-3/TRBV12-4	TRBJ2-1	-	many	TGTGCCAGCAGTTTATTCTCCGGGATAGGGGAGTTCTTC	CASSLFSGIGEFF
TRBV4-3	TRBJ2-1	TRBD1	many	TGCGCCAGCAGCCCCACAGGGGGTTCCTACAATGAGCAGTTCTTC	CASSPTGGSYNEQFF